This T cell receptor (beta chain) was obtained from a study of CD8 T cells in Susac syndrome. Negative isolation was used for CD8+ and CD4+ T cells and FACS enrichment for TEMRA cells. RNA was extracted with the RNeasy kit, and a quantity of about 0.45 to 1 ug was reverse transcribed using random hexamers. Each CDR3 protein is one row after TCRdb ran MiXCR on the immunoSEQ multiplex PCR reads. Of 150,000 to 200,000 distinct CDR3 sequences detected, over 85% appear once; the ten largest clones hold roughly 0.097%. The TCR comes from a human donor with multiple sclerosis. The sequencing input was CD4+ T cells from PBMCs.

The CDR3 protein is CASSLNRDPEAFF. The CDR3 nucleotides are TGTGCCAGCAGCTTAAACAGGGACCCTGAAGCTTTCTTT. This chain links TRBV11-1 with TRBJ1-1; perhaps TRBD1 as D (6 bases). V shed 2 bases and J shed 6 bases, with 10 bases lying between them. Germline assignment: CDR1 SGHAT and CDR2 FQDESV (reference sequence). The CDR3 extends over 13 amino acids.